The 4 T cell receptor beta chains below were found in one sample sequenced in a study of beta chain features in type 1 diabetes. Which antigens these TCRs recognize remains unknown. Expressed TCRB transcripts got sequenced, as all isolated RNA was reverse transcribed. TCRdb's copy holds only in-frame clones and misses some; the assay was immunoSEQ multiplex PCR. This table holds roughly 240,000 clones, 24% found once. Points from the study as a whole: All four CD4+ subsets of Type 1 diabetes patients contained TCRB CDR3s that were moderately but significantly shorter.

Sequenced sample: naive CD4+ T cells from blood. The receptors here all came from a woman aged 30 to 39 with type 1 diabetes.

This clone came up a few times. The rearrangement uses TRBV5-1 and TRBJ2-5; D uncertain. V lost 6 bases, J lost 4 bases, and 22 bases lay in between. The CDR3 consists of 16 residues. CDR1 and CDR2 from the germline V gene are SGHRS and YFSETQ. The CDR3 DNA is TGCGCCAGCACCCCGTCGAGTATAGCCAGAGTAGAGACCCAGTACTTC. It yields the protein CASTPSSIARVETQYF.

This clone was detected only once. The chain uses TRBV28 and TRBJ2-5; 9 bases are shared with TRBD2. This CDR3 spans 12 amino acids. The trim removed 10 bases at V and 5 bases at J, leaving 5 bases unmatched. The germline CDR1 and CDR2 sequences are MDHEN and SYDVKM. CDR3 residues: CAIAGAGETQYF. CDR3 nucleotides: TGTGCCATAGCGGGAGCGGGGGAGACCCAGTACTTC.

The genes are TRBV2 and TRBJ2-7, with 8 nucleotides matching TRBD1. V gave up 4 bases and J gave up 3 bases; unmatched junction bases: 8. Germline V gene data show CDR1 as SNHLY and CDR2 as FYNNEI. The length of the CDR3 is 15 residues. In DNA, the CDR3 is TGTGCCAGCAGTGGGACAGGGCTCCCTGGCTACGAGCAGTACTTC. This sequence encodes CASSGTGLPGYEQYF.

This clone has a handful of counts. This chain uses TRBV7-9 with TRBJ1-4, with TRBD1 matching 8 bases. This CDR3 region has 15 residues. V lost 4 bases, J lost 8 bases, and 9 bases stayed unmatched. CDR1 SEHNR and CDR2 FQNEAQ come from the germline V gene (reference sequence). In nucleotides, the CDR3 is TGTGCCAGCAGCTCAGATCGGACAGGGAGGGAAAAACTGTTTTTT. This translates into CASSSDRTGREKLFF.